This is a list of T cell receptor beta chains from one sample in a study of OX40 agonist ivuxolimab in advanced cancers. Data came from immunoSEQ multiplex PCR; TCRdb stores just in-frame clones and leaves some out. The sample contains approximately 70,000 clones, roughly 85% of which appear only once. The sequenced sample was CD4+ or CD8+ T cells sorted from blood, obtained in a trial of the OX40 agonist ivuxolimab. These receptors originate from an adult with an advanced solid tumor such as melanoma, head and neck, liver or kidney cancer. CDR3s include the opening cysteine and the closing phenylalanine or tryptophan. The D gene is left open where the match is weak. Clone sizes are given selectively: once, few, many, or a class where the clone is expanded.

v_call	clone_size	j_call	d_call	cdr3_aa	cdr3_nt
TRBV5-1	.	TRBJ2-7	TRBD2	CASSLGWRGVYEQYF	TGCGCCAGCAGCTTGGGCTGGCGGGGGGTCTACGAGCAGTACTTC
TRBV7-2	.	TRBJ2-7	.	CASSLARDYEQYF	TGTGCCAGCAGCTTAGCGCGGGATTACGAGCAGTACTTC
TRBV6-1	.	TRBJ2-2	.	CASRYRANTGELFF	TGTGCCAGCCGATACAGGGCGAACACCGGGGAGCTGTTTTTT
TRBV5-6	.	TRBJ1-6	.	CASSLGDWTDHSPLHF	TGTGCCAGCAGCTTGGGTGATTGGACGGACCATTCACCCCTCCACTTT
TRBV27	.	TRBJ1-3	.	CASSHQGNTIYF	TGTGCCAGCAGCCACCAGGGAAACACCATATATTTT
TRBV28	.	TRBJ1-2	.	CASSRPPGDKAGYTF	TGTGCCAGCAGTCGCCCGCCAGGGGATAAGGCGGGCTACACCTTC
TRBV7-7	once	TRBJ2-7	.	CASSLAGGMGEQYF	TGTGCCAGCAGCTTAGCGGGGGGAATGGGCGAGCAGTACTTC
TRBV6-6	.	TRBJ2-7	.	CASSYSMGEYEQYF	TGTGCCAGCAGTTACTCGATGGGGGAATACGAGCAGTACTTC
TRBV5-1	.	TRBJ2-7	.	CASSFFEGAVGGEQYF	TGCGCCAGCAGCTTCTTCGAGGGCGCTGTGGGGGGCGAGCAGTACTTC
TRBV18	.	TRBJ1-1	.	CASSPSQGTSEAFF	TGTGCCAGCTCACCATCTCAGGGTACGTCTGAAGCTTTCTTT
TRBV7-2	.	TRBJ1-2	.	CASSPMDGLRYGYTF	TGTGCCAGCAGCCCAATGGACGGGCTGCGCTATGGCTACACCTTC
TRBV18	.	TRBJ2-7	.	CASSGDRYEQYF	TGTGCCAGCTCCGGGGACCGCTACGAGCAGTACTTC
TRBV11-3	.	TRBJ2-1	TRBD2	CASSQGTSGVMNEQFF	TGTGCCAGCAGCCAAGGGACTAGCGGGGTAATGAATGAGCAGTTCTTC
TRBV5-4	.	TRBJ2-3	.	CASSSPASTDTQYF	TGTGCCAGCAGCTCCCCTGCTAGCACAGATACGCAGTATTTT
TRBV5-1	.	TRBJ1-2	TRBD1	CASSLGGQGNYGYTF	TGCGCCAGCAGCTTAGGGGGACAGGGGAACTATGGCTACACCTTC
TRBV7-2	.	TRBJ2-7	.	CASSLLSVNEQYF	TGTGCCAGCAGCTTATTGTCCGTGAACGAGCAGTACTTC
TRBV6-6	.	TRBJ1-5	.	CASNYPGDGNQPQHF	TGTGCCAGCAATTATCCGGGTGATGGCAATCAGCCCCAGCATTTT
TRBV7-2	.	TRBJ1-3	.	CASSSQVSSGNTIYF	TGTGCCAGCAGCTCCCAGGTGAGCTCTGGAAACACCATATATTTT
TRBV6-1	.	TRBJ1-2	TRBD1	CAGSTGANYGYTF	TGTGCCGGAAGTACAGGGGCTAACTATGGCTACACCTTC
TRBV2	.	TRBJ1-2	.	CASSEGGRGRGYTF	TGTGCCAGCAGTGAAGGGGGCAGGGGAAGAGGCTACACCTTC
TRBV11-1	.	TRBJ2-5	TRBD2	CASSSTSGGGSRETQYF	TGTGCCAGCAGCTCCACTAGCGGGGGAGGCTCCCGAGAGACCCAGTACTTC
TRBV9	.	TRBJ1-3	.	CASSPTSEPGGTIYF	TGTGCCAGCAGCCCAACTAGTGAACCGGGGGGCACCATATATTTT
TRBV5-6	.	TRBJ1-1	.	CASSFDRRNTEAFF	TGTGCCAGCAGCTTTGACAGGAGGAACACTGAAGCTTTCTTT
TRBV7-4	.	TRBJ2-5	.	CASKPLTGDQETQYF	TGTGCCAGCAAACCTCTAACGGGTGACCAAGAGACCCAGTACTTC
TRBV18	.	TRBJ2-7	TRBD2	CASSPGLTSYEQYF	TGTGCCAGCTCACCGGGACTAACATCCTACGAGCAGTACTTC
TRBV19	.	TRBJ1-4	.	CASSTPGRSNEKLFF	TGTGCCAGTAGTACCCCGGGACGGAGTAATGAAAAACTGTTTTTT
TRBV6-1	.	TRBJ2-7	.	CASSEAPGQAYEQYF	TGTGCCAGCAGTGAAGCGCCGGGACAAGCCTACGAGCAGTACTTC
TRBV5-6	.	TRBJ2-7	.	CASSLAPDYEQYF	TGTGCCAGCAGCTTGGCCCCAGACTACGAGCAGTACTTC
TRBV5-1	.	TRBJ2-7	.	CASSLEGVYEQYF	TGCGCCAGCAGCTTGGAAGGGGTTTACGAGCAGTACTTC
TRBV6-1	few	TRBJ1-5	.	CASRSHSQPQHF	TGTGCCAGCAGGAGCCACAGTCAGCCCCAGCATTTT
TRBV30	few	TRBJ2-1	TRBD1	CAWSRTGSAAYNEQFF	TGTGCCTGGAGTCGGACAGGCTCCGCGGCTTACAATGAGCAGTTCTTC
TRBV2	.	TRBJ2-7	.	CASSLQEVLRGYEQYF	TGTGCCAGTAGCCTTCAAGAGGTCCTCAGAGGGTACGAGCAGTACTTC
TRBV7-9	once	TRBJ2-5	.	CASSLGRQEETQYF	TGTGCCAGCAGCTTAGGAAGACAGGAAGAGACCCAGTACTTC
TRBV5-1	.	TRBJ2-7	TRBD1	CASSLGGTGDYEQYF	TGCGCCAGCAGCTTGGGAGGGACAGGGGACTACGAGCAGTACTTC
TRBV29-1	.	TRBJ1-2	.	CSVGRDGYTF	TGCAGCGTTGGTAGGGATGGCTACACCTTC
TRBV9	.	TRBJ2-2	.	CASSAVPYNTGELFF	TGTGCCAGCAGCGCCGTGCCGTATAACACCGGGGAGCTGTTTTTT
TRBV7-2	once	TRBJ1-5	.	CASSLNGPQHF	TGTGCCAGCAGCCTCAACGGACCCCAGCATTTT
TRBV5-1	.	TRBJ2-7	TRBD2	CASSSWTSGGYEQYF	TGCGCCAGCAGCTCGTGGACTAGCGGGGGATACGAGCAGTACTTC
TRBV5-1	.	TRBJ1-4	.	CASSFEGIGDEKLFF	TGCGCCAGCAGCTTTGAGGGGATCGGGGATGAAAAACTGTTTTTT
TRBV2	.	TRBJ2-3	TRBD2	CASRNPGLAVTDTQYF	TGTGCCAGCAGAAACCCGGGACTAGCGGTCACAGATACGCAGTATTTT
TRBV5-4	.	TRBJ2-3	.	CASSQGPSVQDTQYF	TGTGCCAGCAGCCAAGGACCCTCGGTACAAGATACGCAGTATTTT
TRBV11-1	few	TRBJ1-1	TRBD1	CASSSDRSEAFF	TGTGCCAGCAGCTCGGACAGGTCCGAAGCTTTCTTT
TRBV4-1	.	TRBJ2-2	TRBD2	CASSQGRVPGELFF	TGCGCCAGCAGCCAGGGGAGGGTTCCCGGGGAGCTGTTTTTT
TRBV28	.	TRBJ1-4	.	CASSDGNRASEKLFF	TGTGCCAGCAGTGACGGGAACAGGGCAAGTGAAAAACTGTTTTTT
TRBV7-6	.	TRBJ1-5	.	CASSLSVGYGNQPQHF	TGTGCCAGCAGCTTATCCGTCGGGTACGGCAATCAGCCCCAGCATTTT
TRBV19	.	TRBJ1-5	TRBD1	CASSIGTGAHQPQHF	TGTGCCAGTAGTATCGGGACAGGGGCCCATCAGCCCCAGCATTTT
TRBV2	.	TRBJ1-2	.	CASSPESNYGYTF	TGTGCCAGCAGTCCCGAGTCAAACTATGGCTACACCTTC
TRBV28	once	TRBJ2-2	.	CASSFMTNPNTGELFF	TGTGCCAGCAGTTTTATGACCAACCCGAACACCGGGGAGCTGTTTTTT
TRBV6-1	.	TRBJ1-6	.	CASSEPGEGKPLHF	TGTGCCAGCAGTGAACCAGGGGAGGGTAAACCCCTCCACTTT
TRBV5-4	few	TRBJ1-1	.	CAIRAGLDTEAFF	TGTGCCATCCGGGCGGGGTTGGACACTGAAGCTTTCTTT
TRBV30	.	TRBJ2-2	.	CAWSRLGGPDTGELFF	TGTGCCTGGAGTAGATTGGGGGGGCCGGACACCGGGGAGCTGTTTTTT
TRBV7-2	.	TRBJ2-1	TRBD2	CASSWAGGRSYNEQFF	TGTGCCAGCAGCTGGGCGGGGGGGCGCTCCTACAATGAGCAGTTCTTC
TRBV5-1	.	TRBJ1-2	.	CASSQNTIQLNYGYAF	TGCGCCAGCAGCCAGAACACAATACAACTTAACTATGGCTACGCCTTC
TRBV7-8	once	TRBJ2-1	.	CASSLRYNEQFF	TGTGCCAGCAGCTTGAGGTACAATGAGCAGTTCTTC
TRBV7-2	many	TRBJ2-3	.	CASSSVRAVTDTQYF	TGTGCCAGCAGCAGCGTGAGGGCGGTCACAGATACGCAGTATTTT
TRBV6-5	.	TRBJ1-2	.	CASSYSRGSYYGYTF	TGTGCCAGCAGTTACTCGAGGGGCAGCTACTATGGCTACACCTTC